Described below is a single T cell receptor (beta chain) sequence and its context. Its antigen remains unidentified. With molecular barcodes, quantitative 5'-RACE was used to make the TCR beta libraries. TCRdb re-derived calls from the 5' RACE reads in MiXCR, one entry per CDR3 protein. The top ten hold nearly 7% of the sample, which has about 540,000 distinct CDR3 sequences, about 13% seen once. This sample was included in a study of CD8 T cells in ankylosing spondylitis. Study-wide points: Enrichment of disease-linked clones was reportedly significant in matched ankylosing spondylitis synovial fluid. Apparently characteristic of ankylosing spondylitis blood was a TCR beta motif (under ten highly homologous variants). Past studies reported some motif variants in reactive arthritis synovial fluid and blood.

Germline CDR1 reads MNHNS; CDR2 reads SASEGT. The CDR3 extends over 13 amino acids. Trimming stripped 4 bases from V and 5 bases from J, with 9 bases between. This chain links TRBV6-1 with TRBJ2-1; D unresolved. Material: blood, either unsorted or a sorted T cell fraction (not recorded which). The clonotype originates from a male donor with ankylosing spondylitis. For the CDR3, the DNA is TGTGCCAGCAGTGTTCAACCCGACAATGAGCAGTTCTTC. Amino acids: CASSVQPDNEQFF.